Below are 20 T cell receptor beta chains sequenced from a single sample in a study of blood T cell repertoires in COVID-19. Libraries were prepared by immunoSEQ multiplex PCR; TCRdb keeps only in-frame clonotypes and omits some of them. There are 200,000 to 300,000 clones in the sample; 65% to 85% occur only once, and under 30% lies in the top ten. Sequenced input: peripheral blood. Receptors originate from a man aged 35 to 55 with acute or convalescent COVID-19.

As for this clone: Other nucleotide sequences in the sample specify the same CDR3. The rearrangement joins TRBV19 to TRBJ1-1, with D unresolved. The CDR3 length is 13 residues. Germline CDR1 LNHDA, CDR2 SQIVND (reference sequence). V lost 3 bases and J 1 base, leaving 6 bases between the germline ends. The CDR3 bases are TGTGCCAGTAGTATTACGGGGAACACTGAAGCTTTCTTT. Translating gives CASSITGNTEAFF.

The V and J genes are TRBV11-2 and TRBJ2-1; D remains ambiguous. The CDR3 covers 12 residues. CDR1 is SGHAT, CDR2 FQNNGV, per germline. V was clipped by 1 base and J by 12 bases, with 10 bases between them. The CDR3 sequence is CASSLVGVGQFF. For the CDR3, the DNA is TGTGCCAGCAGCTTAGTGGGCGTCGGGCAGTTCTTC.

The chain employs TRBV6-6 and TRBJ1-2; TRBD1 might be the D (6 bases). The CDR3 loop spans 15 amino acids. Germline V lookup: CDR1 MNHNY, CDR2 SVGAGI (reference sequence). The V and J ends lost 8 bases and 0 bases respectively, with 16 bases between them. CDR3 DNA: TGTGCCAGCTTACAGCAGGGGCACACTAACTATGGCTACACCTTC. Residues: CASLQQGHTNYGYTF.

The V gene is TRBV5-6, the J gene TRBJ2-3, with D tentatively TRBD1 (6 bases). CDR1 SGHDT and CDR2 YYEEEE come from the germline V gene. This CDR3 region has 14 residues. Trimming left V 4 bases short and J 2 bases short, with 11 bases between. The DNA for the CDR3 is TGTGCCAGCAGCCCCGGGACATTCACAGATACGCAGTATTTT. Its protein is CASSPGTFTDTQYF. Variable domain in full (rest from reference TRBV5-6 and TRBJ2-3): DAGVTQSPTHLIKTRGQQVTLRCSPKSGHDTVSWYQQALGQGPQFIFQYYEEEERQRGNFPDRFSGHQFPNYSSELNVNALLLGDSALYLCASSPGTFTDTQYFGPGTRLTVL.

This clone was observed once. The chain recombines TRBV30 with TRBJ2-1; 8 bases map to TRBD2. Germline trimming cut 4 bases from V and 1 base from J; bases unmatched to any gene: 9. The CDR3 has 16 residues. Per germline, CDR1 GTSNPN and CDR2 SVGIG (reference sequence). The CDR3: CAWNLAGGGSYNEQFF. The CDR3 bases are TGTGCCTGGAACCTCGCGGGAGGTGGGTCCTACAATGAGCAGTTCTTC.

The CDR3 loop is CASSKGTEAFF. The CDR3 nucleotides read TGCGCCAGCAGTAAGGGGACTGAAGCTTTCTTT. The chain employs TRBV5-1 and TRBJ1-1; tentative D call: TRBD1 (5 bases). The CDR3 is 11 residues long. The germline V gene encodes CDR1 SGHRS and CDR2 YFSETQ. V lost 5 bases and J 5 bases, leaving 7 bases between the germline ends.

Worth noting for this clone: At one end, the junction sequence differs from germline, possibly due to a read error. The rearrangement links TRBV20-1 to TRBJ1-2; D is perhaps TRBD1 (5 bases). The CDR3 consists of 11 residues. Germline V lookup: CDR1 DFQATT, CDR2 SNEGSKA (reference sequence). In DNA, the CDR3 is TGCAGTGCTAGGGGGGACTACGGCTACACCTTC. This codes for CSARGDYGYTF.

The V call is TRBV6-1, the J call TRBJ2-3; D is unclear. Trimming took off 3 bases at V and 2 bases at J, with 6 bases between the two ends. In germline, CDR1 is MNHNS, CDR2 SASEGT. CDR3 length equals 13 residues. The CDR3 nucleotides are TGTGCCAGCAGTGAGACTGACACAGATACGCAGTATTTT. It translates to CASSETDTDTQYF.

A word on this clone: This same CDR3 is encoded by further DNA sequences in the sample. The CDR3 loop reads CASSLTGGQETQYF. The CDR3 DNA sequence: TGTGCCAGCAGCTTAACGGGGGGCCAAGAGACCCAGTACTTC. The rearrangement uses TRBV7-3 and TRBJ2-5, with a weak D call TRBD2 (6 bases). With 0 bases removed from V and 1 base from J, the gap between germline ends came to 6 bases. The CDR3 contains 14 residues. Germline V gene data show CDR1 as SGHTA and CDR2 as FQGTGA. Full variable domain (rest looked up from reference TRBV7-3 and TRBJ2-5): GAGVSQTPSNKVTEKGKYVELRCDPISGHTALYWYRQSLGQGPEFLIYFQGTGAADDSGLPNDRFFAVRPEGSVSTLKIQRTERGDSAVYLCASSLTGGQETQYFGPGTRLLVL.

The chain recombines TRBV5-1 with TRBJ2-1; 9 positions agree with TRBD1. V lost 4 bases and J lost 8; bases outside the gene matches: 1. The germline V gene encodes CDR1 SGHRS and CDR2 YFSETQ. The CDR3 sequence is 12 residues long. The chain's CDR3 is CASSRQGDEQFF. CDR3 bases: TGCGCCAGCAGCCGACAGGGGGATGAGCAGTTCTTC.

The genes are TRBV21-1 and TRBJ1-1; TRBD1, the D gene given by the table, was not confirmed from the DNA. TRBV21-1 is given as a pseudogene. This CDR3 region has 15 residues. In DNA, the CDR3 is TGTGCCAGCAGCCGCGACAGGGTTACGTCGGCTGAAGCTTTCTTT. This sequence encodes CASSRDRVTSAEAFF.

V is TRBV19 and J is TRBJ1-6, with 7 bases that match TRBD1. With 9 bases clipped from V and 7 bases from J, the junction kept 15 bases outside the gene matches. CDR3 length: 16 residues. Germline CDR1 reads LNHDA; CDR2 reads SQIVND (reference sequence). The CDR3 here is CASKADRVGRNSPLHF. The CDR3 DNA follows: TGTGCCAGCAAAGCCGACAGGGTGGGAAGAAATTCACCCCTCCACTTT.

This chain joins TRBV12-3 or TRBV12-4 and TRBJ2-7, with 11 positions matching TRBD1. V trimming: 6 bases; J trimming: 5 bases; junction bases outside the gene matches: 3. The CDR3 consists of 13 residues. The CDR3 region is CASRLGQGDEQYF. In nucleotides, the CDR3 is TGTGCCAGCAGACTGGGACAGGGGGACGAGCAGTACTTC.

This clone has a single count. The J gene is TRBJ2-3, the V gene TRBV9; 8 bases are shared with TRBD2. J was trimmed by 3 bases and V by 2 bases; bases with no gene match: 5. The CDR3 consists of 15 residues. In germline, CDR1 is SGDLS, CDR2 YYNGEE. The CDR3 DNA reads TGTGCCAGCAGCGTTAGCGGGATAGGGACAGATACGCAGTATTTT. Translation: CASSVSGIGTDTQYF.

The chain is built from TRBV11-3 and TRBJ2-1; 8 bases align to TRBD2. With 5 bases clipped from V and 2 bases from J, the junction kept 5 bases outside the gene matches. From germline, CDR1 is SGHNT and CDR2 YENEEA. There are 15 residues in the CDR3. The CDR3 region is CASSGRSGAYNEQFF. In nucleotides, the CDR3 is TGTGCCAGCAGCGGTCGTAGCGGGGCCTACAATGAGCAGTTCTTC.

J is TRBJ2-3 and V is TRBV7-9, with 7 bases aligning to TRBD2. From germline, CDR1 is SEHNR and CDR2 FQNEAQ (reference sequence). The CDR3 has 17 amino acids. V lost 1 base, J lost 4 bases, and 11 bases stayed unmatched. The DNA for the CDR3 is TGTGCCAGCAGCTTAGGTCTCGCGGGAGCTGAGGCAGATACGCAGTATTTT. As protein: CASSLGLAGAEADTQYF. Drawing the rest from reference TRBV7-9 and TRBJ2-3, the complete variable domain is DTGVSQNPRHKITKRGQNVTFRCDPISEHNRLYWYRQTLGQGPEFLTYFQNEAQLEKSRLLSDRFSAERPKGSFSTLEIQRTEQGDSAMYLCASSLGLAGAEADTQYFGPGTRLTVL.

The chain links TRBV5-1 to TRBJ2-2; a possible D gene is TRBD1 (6 bases). CDR3 length: 14 amino acids. V lost 1 base and J lost 5, with 9 bases in between. The V gene's germline CDR1 is SGHRS and CDR2 YFSETQ. This chain's CDR3 is CASSLPGVTGELFF. CDR3 sequence (DNA): TGCGCCAGCAGCTTGCCAGGGGTGACCGGGGAGCTGTTTTTT.

The rearrangement uses TRBV12-3 or TRBV12-4 and TRBJ2-7; D unclear. Trimming pared 3 bases from V and 2 bases from J, leaving 8 bases between. The CDR3 totals 13 residues. CDR3 nucleotide sequence: TGTGCCAGCAGTTTTTACAGAACCTACGAGCAGTACTTC. Translated, it gives CASSFYRTYEQYF.

This chain uses TRBV7-2 with TRBJ2-1, with 8 bases that match TRBD1. This CDR3 has 17 residues. Germline assignment: CDR1 SGHTA and CDR2 FQGNSA. V was pared by 6 bases and J by 5 bases, with 15 bases of the junction left unmatched. CDR3 sequence reads: CASSFRIGQGSNNEQFF. CDR3 sequence (DNA): TGTGCCAGCAGTTTTCGGATCGGACAGGGCAGTAACAATGAGCAGTTCTTC. The full variable domain, completed using reference TRBV7-2 and TRBJ2-1, is GAGVSQSPSNKVTEKGKDVELRCDPISGHTALYWYRQSLGQGLEFLIYFQGNSAPDKSGLPSDRFSAERTGGSVSTLTIQRTQQEDSAVYLCASSFRIGQGSNNEQFFGPGTRLTVL.

The chain joins TRBV10-3 to TRBJ2-7, with a possible D match to TRBD1 (5 bases). The germline V gene encodes CDR1 ENHRY and CDR2 SYGVKD. This CDR3 has 14 amino acids. The V end lost 4 bases, the J end lost 5 bases, and 15 bases lay between the germline ends. CDR3 in amino acids: CAISVRQGTNEQYF. The CDR3 DNA reads as TGTGCCATCAGTGTTCGCCAGGGAACCAACGAGCAGTACTTC.